Shown below are 29 T cell receptor beta chains from a single sample sequenced in a study of shared clonotypes between healthy human individuals. Profiled with immunoSEQ multiplex PCR; TCRdb holds only in-frame clones, not every one. The sample has a few million clones; approximately 92% are singletons. The naive CD8 population came from CD45RO-negative cells selected for CCR7, without terminally differentiated effector memory CD45RA+ cells. Material: naive CD8+ T cells from PBMCs. These receptors were taken from a man between 18 and 35 years old in good health. Some clones in this sample may be carry-over from other donors' samples.

The chain has TRBV19 and TRBJ1-4; D is ambiguous. V lost 5 bases, J lost 10 bases, and 23 bases lay in between. The CDR3 has 16 amino acids. The germline CDR1 and CDR2 sequences are LNHDA and SQIVND (reference sequence). The CDR3 protein is CASSPDEEDVYGKLFF. The CDR3 DNA is TGTGCCAGTAGTCCGGACGAAGAGGACGTCTATGGAAAACTGTTTTTT.

CDR3 bases: TGTGCCAGCAGCCAAGCCGGGACTAGCCCTTACGAGCAGTACTTC. Protein: CASSQAGTSPYEQYF. The rearrangement joins TRBV4-2 to TRBJ2-7, with 9 bases lining up with TRBD2. Germline V lookup: CDR1 LGHNA, CDR2 YNFKEQ. Losses at the gene ends were 1 base for V and 4 bases for J; bases not matched to a gene: 5. There are 15 residues in the CDR3.

This chain links TRBV28 with TRBJ2-3; 8 bases align to TRBD2. Germline V gene lookup returns CDR1 MDHEN and CDR2 SYDVKM. Trimming at V came to 3 bases and at J to 0 bases, leaving 14 bases not matched to a gene. The CDR3 length is 19 residues. CDR3 bases: TGTGCCAGCAGTTTTCAATTCGGAACTAGCGGCCTCAGCACAGATACGCAGTATTTT. This gives the protein CASSFQFGTSGLSTDTQYF.

The chain recombines TRBV28 with TRBJ1-2; D is perhaps TRBD1 (5 bases). V lost 8 bases, J lost 4 bases, and 11 bases lay in between. Per the germline V gene, CDR1 is MDHEN and CDR2 is SYDVKM. The CDR3 runs 12 residues. The CDR3 region has the DNA TGTGCCAGCGTCGGGGACCTCTATGGCTACACCTTC. Translating it yields CASVGDLYGYTF.

This chain uses TRBV19 with TRBJ2-7; D is uncertain. This CDR3 has 11 residues. Trimming took 0 bases from V and 7 from J, leaving 4 bases between them. Germline loops: CDR1 LNHDA, CDR2 SQIVND (reference sequence). CDR3 DNA sequence: TGTGCCAGTAGTATAGATCGGGAGCAGTACTTC. Encoded protein: CASSIDREQYF.

The CDR3 here is CASSLALRGRNTGELFF. DNA for the CDR3: TGTGCCAGCAGCTTAGCCCTTCGAGGCAGGAACACCGGGGAGCTGTTTTTT. The chain is built from TRBV7-3 and TRBJ2-2, with D uncertain. Deletions cut 2 bases from V and 1 base from J, with 14 bases between. The germline V gene encodes CDR1 SGHTA and CDR2 FQGTGA. The CDR3 is 17 residues long.

Concerning this clone itself: The sample has other DNA sequences that encode this CDR3 too. The chain employs TRBV11-2 and TRBJ2-7; D ambiguous. The germline V gene encodes CDR1 SGHAT and CDR2 FQNNGV. The CDR3 is 12 amino acids. V was clipped by 3 bases and J by 6 bases, with 9 bases between them. The chain's CDR3 is CASSLGRFEQYF. As DNA, the CDR3 is TGTGCCAGCAGCTTGGGTCGATTCGAGCAGTACTTC.

V gene TRBV27 combines with J gene TRBJ2-1; D is perhaps TRBD2 (6 bases). This CDR3 region has 15 residues. CDR1 and CDR2 from the germline V gene are MNHEY and SMNVEV (reference sequence). V was trimmed by 4 bases and J by 4 bases, leaving 14 bases between them. The CDR3 DNA is TGTGCCAGCAGTTCAACCGGGAGTCGGTACAATGAGCAGTTCTTC. This encodes CASSSTGSRYNEQFF.

The CDR3 DNA is TGTGCCAGCAGAGCAGGGGTCAATGAGCAGTTCTTC. It translates to CASRAGVNEQFF. This chain joins TRBV28 and TRBJ2-1; D possibly corresponds to TRBD1 (6 bases). Germline CDR1 and CDR2: MDHEN and SYDVKM. CDR3 length: 12 residues. The V end was cut by 6 bases, the J end by 6 bases, with 9 bases between.

V is TRBV15 and J is TRBJ2-1; 7 bases agree with TRBD2. The CDR3 is 15 amino acids. The V and J ends lost 6 bases and 4 bases, in that order; junction bases with no gene match: 9. Germline CDR1 and CDR2: LNHNV and YYDKDF (reference sequence). The CDR3 DNA follows: TGTGCCACCAGGGTACGACTAGCAGCGTACAATGAGCAGTTCTTC. Its protein product is CATRVRLAAYNEQFF.

The rearrangement joins TRBV11-2 to TRBJ1-4; D gene unclear. The CDR3 totals 12 residues. Trimming removed 8 bases from V and 5 bases from J, with 9 bases in between. CDR1 is SGHAT, CDR2 FQNNGV, per germline. CDR3 residues: CASGQRNEKLFF. As DNA, the CDR3 is TGTGCCAGCGGCCAAAGGAATGAAAAACTGTTTTTT. The variable domain in full, completed from reference TRBV11-2 and TRBJ1-4, reads EAGVAQSPRYKIIEKRQSVAFWCNPISGHATLYWYQQILGQGPKLLIQFQNNGVVDDSQLPKDRFSAERLKGVDSTLKIQPAKLEDSAVYLCASGQRNEKLFFGSGTQLSVL.

The chain has TRBV27 and TRBJ2-1; 15 bases match TRBD2. There are 18 residues in the CDR3. With 3 bases clipped from V and 2 bases from J, the junction kept 5 bases outside the gene matches. The germline gives CDR1 MNHEY, CDR2 SMNVEV (reference sequence). The CDR3 loop reads CASSFLGLAGGTYNEQFF. In nucleotides, the CDR3 is TGTGCCAGCAGTTTTTTGGGACTAGCGGGAGGAACCTACAATGAGCAGTTCTTC.

The chain couples TRBV28 to TRBJ1-1, with TRBD1 matching 9 bases. Germline V gene lookup returns CDR1 MDHEN and CDR2 SYDVKM. The CDR3 is 15 amino acids. The V segment lost 5 bases and the J segment 5 bases; nucleotides outside the gene matches: 9. The CDR3 DNA follows: TGTGCCAGCAGTCCAACAGGGGGCAGGAGAACTGAAGCTTTCTTT. Amino acid sequence: CASSPTGGRRTEAFF.

This chain uses TRBV4-1 with TRBJ2-7, with 12 bases aligning to TRBD1. Losses at the gene ends were 3 bases for V and 3 bases for J; bases not matched to a gene: 6. CDR3 length: 16 amino acids. The germline V gene encodes CDR1 MGHRA and CDR2 YSYEKL. The CDR3 spells CASSHRDRGLLYEQYF. The DNA of the CDR3 is TGCGCCAGCAGCCACCGGGACAGGGGGCTCCTCTACGAGCAGTACTTC.

In regard to this clone: This CDR3 is also generated by other DNA sequences in the sample. In DNA form, the CDR3 reads TGTGCCAGCAGCTTGGGGGGAACAGATACGCAGTATTTT. It encodes CASSLGGTDTQYF. The chain has TRBV7-9 and TRBJ2-3, with D perhaps TRBD2 (6 bases). Deletions cut 3 bases from V and 3 bases from J, with 7 bases between. Germline loops: CDR1 SEHNR, CDR2 FQNEAQ (reference sequence). The CDR3 runs 13 residues.

The chain joins TRBV4-1 to TRBJ1-2; no clear D gene. The CDR3 covers 15 residues. V lost 1 base to trimming and J lost 5 bases, with 14 bases between them. Germline V gene data show CDR1 as MGHRA and CDR2 as YSYEKL. The DNA of the CDR3 is TGCGCCAGCAGCCAAGTCCTCCAGGCCGTTTATGGCTACACCTTC. Residues: CASSQVLQAVYGYTF.

The chain combines TRBV11-2 with TRBJ2-7; the D call may be TRBD1 or TRBD2 (6 bases each). Germline values: CDR1 SGHAT, CDR2 FQNNGV. The CDR3 totals 13 residues. Trimming shortened V by 6 bases and J by 6 bases, and 15 bases separated the two germline ends. The CDR3 sequence: CASSWNRDFEQYF. CDR3 bases: TGTGCCAGCAGTTGGAACAGGGACTTCGAGCAGTACTTC.

The CDR3: CASTLKGTANGYTF. In DNA form, the CDR3 reads TGTGCCAGCACCCTCAAGGGGACAGCAAATGGCTACACCTTC. This chain connects TRBV4-2 to TRBJ1-2; 7 bases match TRBD1. This CDR3 is built from 14 residues. CDR1 and CDR2 from the germline V gene are LGHNA and YNFKEQ. Trimming took 7 bases from V and 6 from J; bases not matched to a gene: 11.

The J gene is TRBJ2-3, the V gene TRBV5-1; the D gene could be TRBD1 or TRBD2 (5 bases each). Trimming shortened V by 3 bases and J by 4 bases, and 12 bases separated the two germline ends. The CDR3 runs 14 residues. Germline V CDR1 and CDR2: SGHRS, YFSETQ. The CDR3 sequence: CASSWTLGADTQYF. The CDR3 coding sequence is TGCGCCAGCAGCTGGACTCTGGGGGCAGATACGCAGTATTTT.

The rearrangement uses TRBV6-5 and TRBJ1-4; the match to TRBD1 covers 7 bases. Trimming removed 6 bases from V and 4 bases from J; junction bases left unmatched: 5. Germline V lookup: CDR1 MNHEY, CDR2 SVGAGI. The CDR3 contains 14 residues. This CDR3 is CASSNRGGNEKLFF. As DNA, the CDR3 is TGTGCCAGCAGCAACAGGGGCGGTAATGAAAAACTGTTTTTT.

This clone was seen a single time. The sample carries other DNA sequences with the same CDR3. This sequence joins TRBV9 and TRBJ2-3; D is perhaps TRBD2 (6 bases). CDR3 size: 14 residues. Germline V gives CDR1 SGDLS, CDR2 YYNGEE. V was cut by 2 bases and J by 5 bases, with 12 bases left in between. CDR3 nucleotide sequence: TGTGCCAGCAGCGTGGGGGGATTGAGAGATACGCAGTATTTT. Translated, it gives CASSVGGLRDTQYF.

The rearrangement joins TRBV9 to TRBJ1-3, with a possible D match to TRBD1 (5 bases). V gave up 4 bases and J gave up 0 bases, with 11 bases separating them. CDR1 SGDLS and CDR2 YYNGEE come from the germline V gene. The CDR3 totals 15 residues. CDR3 loop: CASSPSGTSGNTIYF. CDR3 sequence (DNA): TGTGCCAGCAGCCCGTCGGGGACCTCTGGAAACACCATATATTTT.

V and J are TRBV18 and TRBJ2-1, with 10 nucleotides matching TRBD2. CDR1 KGHSH and CDR2 LQKENI come from the germline V gene. Trimming removed 0 bases from V and 2 bases from J; junction bases left unmatched: 7. The CDR3 runs 18 residues. The CDR3: CASSPPGLAGEPYNEQFF. The CDR3 DNA reads TGTGCCAGCTCACCACCGGGCCTAGCGGGAGAACCCTACAATGAGCAGTTCTTC.

This chain links TRBV5-1 with TRBJ2-3; TRBD2 matches at 7 bases. The germline V gene encodes CDR1 SGHRS and CDR2 YFSETQ. Trimming cost V 4 bases and J 2 bases; bases outside gene matches: 19. There are 19 residues in the CDR3. Written as DNA, the CDR3 is TGCGCCAGCAGCCTTTACTCCGCGGGGAGGGCCCCCCCCACAGATACGCAGTATTTT. Its protein product is CASSLYSAGRAPPTDTQYF.

This clone has only a few counts. The sample holds other DNA sequences that translate to the same CDR3. This chain links TRBV27 with TRBJ2-7; possible D gene TRBD2, 5 bases. The V gene lost 5 bases and the J gene lost 0 bases, with 5 bases spanning the gap. The CDR3 spans 12 residues. Germline CDR1 is MNHEY and CDR2 is SMNVEV (reference sequence). This chain's CDR3 is CASSGSSYEQYF. The CDR3 DNA is TGTGCCAGCAGTGGGAGCTCCTACGAGCAGTACTTC.

The CDR3 DNA sequence: TGTGCCACCCGAGAACAGGGGTTAGCCTACGAGCAGTACTTC. It translates to CATREQGLAYEQYF. The V gene is TRBV6-5, the J gene TRBJ2-7; 7 bases fit TRBD1. Germline V gene sequence: CDR1 MNHEY, CDR2 SVGAGI. V lost 10 bases, J lost 2 bases, and 11 bases stayed unmatched. The CDR3 is 14 residues long.

V and J are TRBV4-2 and TRBJ2-3; D may be TRBD2 (5 bases). Trimming removed 0 bases from V and 0 bases from J, with 16 bases in between. The CDR3 is 18 amino acids. Per the germline V gene, CDR1 is LGHNA and CDR2 is YNFKEQ. CDR3 nucleotides: TGTGCCAGCAGCCAAGATCCATACAGCGGACCTAGCACAGATACGCAGTATTTT. Amino acid sequence: CASSQDPYSGPSTDTQYF.

This chain links TRBV4-3 with TRBJ2-1; TRBD2 is a possible D gene (5 bases). The CDR3 has 15 residues. V lost 0 bases and J 1 base, leaving 7 bases between the germline ends. Germline V CDR1 and CDR2: LGHNA, YSLEER. In DNA form, the CDR3 reads TGCGCCAGCAGCCAAGAGGAGCGGTCCTACAATGAGCAGTTCTTC. It translates to CASSQEERSYNEQFF.

This chain uses TRBV19 with TRBJ2-7; D perhaps matches TRBD1 (5 bases). This CDR3 has 13 amino acids. Trimming shortened V by 7 bases and J by 3 bases, and 13 bases separated the two germline ends. In germline, CDR1 is LNHDA, CDR2 SQIVND (reference sequence). The chain's CDR3 is CASKGAPGYEQYF. CDR3 bases: TGTGCCAGTAAAGGGGCTCCGGGCTACGAGCAGTACTTC.